This T cell receptor beta chain derives from a study of Ad26.COV2.S vaccination and SARS-CoV-2 variants. Overall study context: The authors gave Ad26.COV2.S intramuscularly, either once or twice 56 days apart.

Generated by immunoSEQ multiplex PCR, the TCRdb table keeps only in-frame clones and is missing some. Of more than 300,000 clones listed, over 80% are singletons. Stated treatment: roughly 19 received Ad26.COV2.S at low or high dose, single or two shots; 5 received placebo; per-sample allocation not given. At day 63 after the first vaccine or placebo injection, samples were drawn. In germline, CDR1 is SGDLS, CDR2 YYNGEE. V lost 2 bases and J lost 7; bases outside the gene matches: 9. This CDR3 contains 15 residues. Sequenced here: peripheral blood, sampled in a trial of Ad26.COV2.S vaccine versus placebo. This TCR came from a person between 18 and 65 years old who received the Ad26.COV2.S COVID-19 vaccine or a placebo. The chain uses TRBV9 and TRBJ2-1; 7 bases align to TRBD2. The DNA for the CDR3 is TGTGCCAGCAGCGTGAGGGACTATACGGCAAATGAGCAGTTCTTC. This gives the protein CASSVRDYTANEQFF.